This T cell receptor (beta chain) was identified in a study of low-dose radiotherapy and immunotherapy resistance in tumors. Both TCRalpha and TCRbeta chains were reverse transcribed with V-gene-specific primers. TCR amplification involved 20 PCR cycles with a constant-region primer and V-primer adapter. TCRdb fed the reads into MiXCR, producing one record per CDR3 protein. The profile shows more than 70,000 distinct CDR3 sequences, roughly 30% of them singletons. The sample's time point: before trial treatment. The CDR3 is 12 amino acids. V dropped 3 bases and J dropped 8 bases, with 8 bases sitting between them. Germline V gives CDR1 LNHDA, CDR2 SQIVND (reference sequence).

Sequenced material: PBMCs, taken before treatment. The gene calls are TRBV19 and TRBJ2-1; tentative D call: TRBD1 (5 bases). This TCR was recovered from a female donor with ovarian cancer. The CDR3, as DNA: TGTGCCAGTAGTATTCAGGGCTATGAGCAGTTCTTC. Encoded protein: CASSIQGYEQFF.